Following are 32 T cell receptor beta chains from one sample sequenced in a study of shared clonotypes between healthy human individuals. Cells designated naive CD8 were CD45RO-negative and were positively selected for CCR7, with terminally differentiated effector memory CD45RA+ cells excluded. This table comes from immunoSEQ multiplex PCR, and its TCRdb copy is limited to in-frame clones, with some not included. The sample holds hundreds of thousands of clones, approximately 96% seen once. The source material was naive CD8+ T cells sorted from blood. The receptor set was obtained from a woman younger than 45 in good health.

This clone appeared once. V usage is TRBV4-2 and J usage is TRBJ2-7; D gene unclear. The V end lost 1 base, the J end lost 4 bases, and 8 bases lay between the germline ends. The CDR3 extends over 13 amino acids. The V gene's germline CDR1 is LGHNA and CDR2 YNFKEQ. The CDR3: CASSQAPGYEQYF. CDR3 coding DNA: TGTGCCAGCAGCCAAGCCCCCGGTTACGAGCAGTACTTC.

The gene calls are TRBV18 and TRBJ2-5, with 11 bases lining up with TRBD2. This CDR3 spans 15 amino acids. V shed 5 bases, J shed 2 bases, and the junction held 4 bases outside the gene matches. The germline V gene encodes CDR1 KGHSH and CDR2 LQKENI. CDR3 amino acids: CASSTGLAEQETQYF. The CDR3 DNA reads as TGTGCCAGCTCAACGGGACTAGCGGAACAAGAGACCCAGTACTTC.

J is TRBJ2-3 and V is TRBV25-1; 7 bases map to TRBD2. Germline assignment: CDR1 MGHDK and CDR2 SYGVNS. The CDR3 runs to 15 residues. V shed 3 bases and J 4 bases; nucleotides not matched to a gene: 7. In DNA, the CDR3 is TGTGCCAGCAGTGATAGGGGACTAAGTGCAGATACGCAGTATTTT. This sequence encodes CASSDRGLSADTQYF. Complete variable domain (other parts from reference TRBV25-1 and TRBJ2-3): EADIYQTPRYLVIGTGKKITLECSQTMGHDKMYWYQQDPGMELHLIHYSYGVNSTEKGDLSSESTVSRIRTEHFPLTLESARPSHTSQYLCASSDRGLSADTQYFGPGTRLTVL.

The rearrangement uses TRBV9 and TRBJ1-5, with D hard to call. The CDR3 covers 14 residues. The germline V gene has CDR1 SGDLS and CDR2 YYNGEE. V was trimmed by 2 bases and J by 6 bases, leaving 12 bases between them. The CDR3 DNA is TGTGCCAGCAGCGTCGGAGGGTCAGGTCAGCCCCAGCATTTT. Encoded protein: CASSVGGSGQPQHF.

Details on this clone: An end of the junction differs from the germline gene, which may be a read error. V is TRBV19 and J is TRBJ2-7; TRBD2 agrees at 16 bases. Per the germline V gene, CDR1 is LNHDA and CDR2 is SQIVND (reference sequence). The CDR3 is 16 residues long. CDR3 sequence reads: CASSLGLAGGIWEQYF. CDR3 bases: TGTGCCAGTAGTCTGGGACTAGCGGGAGGGATTTGGGAGCAATACTTC.

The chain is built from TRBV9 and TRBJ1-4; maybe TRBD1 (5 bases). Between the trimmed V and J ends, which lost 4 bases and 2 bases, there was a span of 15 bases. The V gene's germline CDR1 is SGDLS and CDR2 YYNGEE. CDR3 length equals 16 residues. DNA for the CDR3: TGTGCCAGCAGCCCCCTACCCGGGGGGACTAATGAAAAACTGTTTTTT. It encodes CASSPLPGGTNEKLFF.

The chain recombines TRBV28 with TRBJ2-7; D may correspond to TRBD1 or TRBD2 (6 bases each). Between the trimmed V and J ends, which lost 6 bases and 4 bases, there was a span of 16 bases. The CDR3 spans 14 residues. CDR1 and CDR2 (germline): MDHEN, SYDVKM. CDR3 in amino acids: CASRTGGLRYEQYF. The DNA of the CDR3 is TGTGCCAGCAGAACTGGGGGGCTCAGGTACGAGCAGTACTTC.

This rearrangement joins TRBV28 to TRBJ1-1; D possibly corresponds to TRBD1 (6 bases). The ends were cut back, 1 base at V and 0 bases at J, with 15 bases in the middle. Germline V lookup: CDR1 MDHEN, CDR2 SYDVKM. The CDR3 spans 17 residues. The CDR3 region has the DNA TGTGCCAGCAGTTTATCCCAAGAGAGGACAGTGAACACTGAAGCTTTCTTT. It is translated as CASSLSQERTVNTEAFF.

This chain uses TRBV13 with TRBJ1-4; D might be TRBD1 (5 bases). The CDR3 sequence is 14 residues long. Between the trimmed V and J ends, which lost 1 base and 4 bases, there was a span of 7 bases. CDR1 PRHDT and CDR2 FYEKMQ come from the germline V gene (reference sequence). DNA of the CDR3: TGTGCCAGCAGCTTAGAGGGGCATAATGAAAAACTGTTTTTT. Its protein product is CASSLEGHNEKLFF.

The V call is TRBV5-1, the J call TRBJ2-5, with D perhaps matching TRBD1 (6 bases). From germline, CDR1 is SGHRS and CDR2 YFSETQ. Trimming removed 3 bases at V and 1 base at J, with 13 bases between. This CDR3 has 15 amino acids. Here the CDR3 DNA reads TGCGCCAGCAGCTCTGACAGGACTTCCCAAGAGACCCAGTACTTC. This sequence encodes CASSSDRTSQETQYF.

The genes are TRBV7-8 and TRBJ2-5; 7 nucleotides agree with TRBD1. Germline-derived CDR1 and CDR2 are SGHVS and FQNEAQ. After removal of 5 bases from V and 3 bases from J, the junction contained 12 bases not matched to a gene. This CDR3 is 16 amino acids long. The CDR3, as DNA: TGTGCCAGCAGCCCCCGGGACAGAGCACTAGAAGAGACCCAGTACTTC. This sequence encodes CASSPRDRALEETQYF.

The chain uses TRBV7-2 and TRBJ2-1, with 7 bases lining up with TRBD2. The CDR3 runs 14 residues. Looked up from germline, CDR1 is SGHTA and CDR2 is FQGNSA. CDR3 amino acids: CASGRGSSYNEQFF. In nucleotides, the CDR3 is TGTGCTAGCGGGCGGGGGAGCTCCTACAATGAGCAGTTCTTC.

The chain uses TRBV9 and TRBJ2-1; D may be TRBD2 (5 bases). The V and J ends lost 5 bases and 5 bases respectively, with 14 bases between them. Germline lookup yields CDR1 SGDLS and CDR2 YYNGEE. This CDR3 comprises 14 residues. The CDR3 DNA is TGTGCCAGCAGGGCCGCGACTAACCACAATGAGCAGTTCTTC. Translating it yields CASRAATNHNEQFF.

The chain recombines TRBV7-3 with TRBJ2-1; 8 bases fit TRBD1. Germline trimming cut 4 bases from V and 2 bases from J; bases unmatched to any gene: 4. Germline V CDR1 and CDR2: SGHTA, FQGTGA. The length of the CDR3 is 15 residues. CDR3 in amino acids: CASSSGTGAYNEQFF. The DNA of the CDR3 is TGTGCCAGCAGCTCCGGGACAGGCGCCTACAATGAGCAGTTCTTC.

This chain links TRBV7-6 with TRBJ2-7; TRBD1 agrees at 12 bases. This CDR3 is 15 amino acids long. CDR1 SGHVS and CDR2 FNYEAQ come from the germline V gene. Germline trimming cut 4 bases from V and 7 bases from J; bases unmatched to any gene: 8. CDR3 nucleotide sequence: TGTGCCAGCAGCTCGCCGGGACAGGGGGCGGGAGAGCAGTACTTC. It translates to CASSSPGQGAGEQYF.

CDR3 loop: CASRTGTGPNNEQFF. The CDR3 DNA follows: TGTGCCAGCAGGACTGGGACAGGTCCTAACAATGAGCAGTTCTTC. This rearrangement joins TRBV2 to TRBJ2-1; TRBD1 aligns across 8 bases. Germline lookup yields CDR1 SNHLY and CDR2 FYNNEI. The J segment lost 5 bases and the V segment lost 6 bases, leaving 9 bases of the junction unmatched. The CDR3 spans 15 residues. Together with reference TRBV2 and TRBJ2-1, the CDR3 gives the full variable domain: EPEVTQTPSHQVTQMGQEVILRCVPISNHLYFYWYRQILGQKVEFLVSFYNNEISEKSEIFDDQFSVERPDGSNFTLKIRSTKLEDSAMYFCASRTGTGPNNEQFFGPGTRLTVL.

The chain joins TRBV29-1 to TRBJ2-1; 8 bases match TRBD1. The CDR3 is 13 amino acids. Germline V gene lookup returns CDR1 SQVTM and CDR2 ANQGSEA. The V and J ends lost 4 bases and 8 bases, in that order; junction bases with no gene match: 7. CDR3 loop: CSVGQGAVDEQFF. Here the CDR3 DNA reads TGCAGCGTTGGTCAGGGGGCGGTCGATGAGCAGTTCTTC.

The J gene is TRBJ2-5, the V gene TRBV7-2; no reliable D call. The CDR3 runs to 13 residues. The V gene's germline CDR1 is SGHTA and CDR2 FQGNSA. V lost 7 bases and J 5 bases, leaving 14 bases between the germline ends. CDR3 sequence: CASTGPPWETQYF. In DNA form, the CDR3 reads TGTGCCAGCACCGGGCCGCCCTGGGAGACCCAGTACTTC.

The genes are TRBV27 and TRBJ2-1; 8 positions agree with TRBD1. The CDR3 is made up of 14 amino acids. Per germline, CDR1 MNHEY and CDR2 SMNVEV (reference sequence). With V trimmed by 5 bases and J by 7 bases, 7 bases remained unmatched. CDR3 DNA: TGTGCCAGCAGTCCCTGGGACAGGAGGAATGAGCAGTTCTTC. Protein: CASSPWDRRNEQFF.

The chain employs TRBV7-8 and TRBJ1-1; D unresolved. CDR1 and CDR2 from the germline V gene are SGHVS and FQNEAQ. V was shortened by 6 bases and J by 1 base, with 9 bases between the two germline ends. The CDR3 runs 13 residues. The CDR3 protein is CASSQHRNTEAFF. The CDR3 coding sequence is TGTGCCAGCAGTCAACATCGGAACACTGAAGCTTTCTTT.

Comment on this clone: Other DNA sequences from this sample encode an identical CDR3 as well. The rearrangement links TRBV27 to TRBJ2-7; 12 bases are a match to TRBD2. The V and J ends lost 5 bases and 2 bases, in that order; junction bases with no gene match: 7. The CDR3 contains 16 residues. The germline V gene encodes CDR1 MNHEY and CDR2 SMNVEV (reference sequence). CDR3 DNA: TGTGCCAGCAGTATTTTGCTAGCGGGAGGGCCCTACGAGCAGTACTTC. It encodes CASSILLAGGPYEQYF.

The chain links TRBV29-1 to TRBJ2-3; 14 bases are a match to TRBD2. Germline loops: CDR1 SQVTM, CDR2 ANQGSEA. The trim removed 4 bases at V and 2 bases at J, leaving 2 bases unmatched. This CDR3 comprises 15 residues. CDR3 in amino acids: CSVATSGRATDTQYF. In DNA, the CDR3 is TGCAGCGTTGCGACTAGCGGGAGGGCCACAGATACGCAGTATTTT.

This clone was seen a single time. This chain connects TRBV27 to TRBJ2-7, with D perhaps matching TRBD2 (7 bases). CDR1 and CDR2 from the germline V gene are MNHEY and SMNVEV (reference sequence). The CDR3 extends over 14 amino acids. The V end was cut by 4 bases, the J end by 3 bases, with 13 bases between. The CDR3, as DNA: TGTGCCAGCAGTTCCTCGGGGGGCAGCTACGAGCAGTACTTC. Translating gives CASSSSGGSYEQYF.

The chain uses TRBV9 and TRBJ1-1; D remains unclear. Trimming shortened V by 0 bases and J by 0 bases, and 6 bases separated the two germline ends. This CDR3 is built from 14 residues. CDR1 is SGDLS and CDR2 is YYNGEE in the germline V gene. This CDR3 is CASSVAGMNTEAFF. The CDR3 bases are TGTGCCAGCAGCGTAGCCGGCATGAACACTGAAGCTTTCTTT.

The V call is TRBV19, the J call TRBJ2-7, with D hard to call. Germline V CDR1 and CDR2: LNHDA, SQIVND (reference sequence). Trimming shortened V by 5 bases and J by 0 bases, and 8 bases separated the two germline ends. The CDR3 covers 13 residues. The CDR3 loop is CASSPPSSYEQYF. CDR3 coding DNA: TGTGCCAGTAGTCCCCCTAGCTCCTACGAGCAGTACTTC.

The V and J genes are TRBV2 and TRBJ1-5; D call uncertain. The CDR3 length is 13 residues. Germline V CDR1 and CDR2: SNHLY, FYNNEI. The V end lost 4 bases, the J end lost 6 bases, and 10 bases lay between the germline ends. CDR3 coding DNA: TGTGCCAGCAGTGTTTATTATGGTCAGCCCCAGCATTTT. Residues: CASSVYYGQPQHF.

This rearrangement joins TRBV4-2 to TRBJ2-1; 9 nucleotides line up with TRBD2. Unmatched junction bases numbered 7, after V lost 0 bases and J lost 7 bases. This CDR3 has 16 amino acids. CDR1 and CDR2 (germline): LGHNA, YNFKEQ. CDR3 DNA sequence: TGTGCCAGCAGCCAAGAGATTAGCGGGGGCCGGAATGAGCAGTTCTTC. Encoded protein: CASSQEISGGRNEQFF.

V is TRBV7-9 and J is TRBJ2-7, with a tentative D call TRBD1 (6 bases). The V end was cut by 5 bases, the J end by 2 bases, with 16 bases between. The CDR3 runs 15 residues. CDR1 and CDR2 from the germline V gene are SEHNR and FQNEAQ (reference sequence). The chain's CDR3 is CASSPPNRAPYEQYF. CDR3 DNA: TGTGCCAGCAGCCCCCCTAACAGGGCCCCCTACGAGCAGTACTTC.

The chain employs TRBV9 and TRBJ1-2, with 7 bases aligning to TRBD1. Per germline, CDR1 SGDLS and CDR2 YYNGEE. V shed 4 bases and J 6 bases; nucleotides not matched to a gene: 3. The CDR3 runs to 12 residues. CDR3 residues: CASSLQGHGYTF. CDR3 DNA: TGTGCCAGCAGCCTACAGGGGCATGGCTACACCTTC. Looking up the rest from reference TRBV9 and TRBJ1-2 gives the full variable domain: DSGVTQTPKHLITATGQRVTLRCSPRSGDLSVYWYQQSLDQGLQFLIQYYNGEERAKGNILERFSAQQFPDLHSELNLSSLELGDSALYFCASSLQGHGYTFGSGTRLTVV.

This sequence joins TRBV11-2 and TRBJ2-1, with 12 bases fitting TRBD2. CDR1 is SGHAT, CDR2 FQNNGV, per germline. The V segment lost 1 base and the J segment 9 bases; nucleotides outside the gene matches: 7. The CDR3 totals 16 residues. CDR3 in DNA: TGTGCCAGCAGCTTAGGACTAGCGGGAGAGGTGGGTGAGCAGTTCTTC. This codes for CASSLGLAGEVGEQFF.

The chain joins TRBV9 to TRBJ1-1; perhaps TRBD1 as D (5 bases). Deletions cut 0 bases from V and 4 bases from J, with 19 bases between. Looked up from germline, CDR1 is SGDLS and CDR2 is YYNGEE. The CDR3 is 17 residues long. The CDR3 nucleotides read TGTGCCAGCAGCGTAGACGGGGGACCGGGCGGAGGCACTGAAGCTTTCTTT. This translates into CASSVDGGPGGGTEAFF.

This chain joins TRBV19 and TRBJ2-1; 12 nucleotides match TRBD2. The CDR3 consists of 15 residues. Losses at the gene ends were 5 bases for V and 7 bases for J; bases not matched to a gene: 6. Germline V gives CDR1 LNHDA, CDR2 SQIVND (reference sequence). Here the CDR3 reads CASSPLLAGGNEQFF. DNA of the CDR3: TGTGCCAGTAGTCCCCTCCTAGCGGGAGGGAATGAGCAGTTCTTC.